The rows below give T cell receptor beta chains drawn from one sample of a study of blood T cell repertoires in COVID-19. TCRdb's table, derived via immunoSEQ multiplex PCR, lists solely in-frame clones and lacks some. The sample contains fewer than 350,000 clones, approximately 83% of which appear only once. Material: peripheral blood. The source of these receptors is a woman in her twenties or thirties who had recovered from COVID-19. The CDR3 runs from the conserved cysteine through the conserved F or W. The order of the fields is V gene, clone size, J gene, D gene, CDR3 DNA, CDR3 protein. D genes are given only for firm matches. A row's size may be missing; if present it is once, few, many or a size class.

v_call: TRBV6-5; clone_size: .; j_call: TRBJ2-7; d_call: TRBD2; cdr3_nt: TGTGCCAGCACTAGGACTAGATCCTACGAGCAGTACTTC; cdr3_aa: CASTRTRSYEQYF
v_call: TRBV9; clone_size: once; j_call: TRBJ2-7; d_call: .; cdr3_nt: TGTGCCAGCAGCGTAGACGGTTACGAGCAGTACTTC; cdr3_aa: CASSVDGYEQYF
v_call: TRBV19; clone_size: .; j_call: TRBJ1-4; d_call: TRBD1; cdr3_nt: TGTGCCAGTAGTATACGGATACCGGGACAGGGTCGGGAAAAACTGTTTTTT; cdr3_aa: CASSIRIPGQGREKLFF
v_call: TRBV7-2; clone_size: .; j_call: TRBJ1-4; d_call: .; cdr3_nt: TGTGCCAGCAGCTTACAGAGGCCCTCGGGGCTGTTTTTT; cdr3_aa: CASSLQRPSGLFF
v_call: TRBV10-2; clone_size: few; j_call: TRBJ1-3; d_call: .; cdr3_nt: TGCGCCAGCAACCCGGGGGCTGGAAACACCATATATTTT; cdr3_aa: CASNPGAGNTIYF
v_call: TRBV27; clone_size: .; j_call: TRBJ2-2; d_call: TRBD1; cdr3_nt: TGTGCCAGCGCCCGACAGGGGAACGGGGAGCTGTTTTTT; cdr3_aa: CASARQGNGELFF
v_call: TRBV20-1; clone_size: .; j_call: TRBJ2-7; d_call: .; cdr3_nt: TGCAGTGCTAGTAACCGGGTGTACTTC; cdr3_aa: CSASNRVYF
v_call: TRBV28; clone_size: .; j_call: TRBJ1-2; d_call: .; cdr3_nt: TGTGCCAGCGGGGGGAGGTTAAACTATGGCTACACCTTC; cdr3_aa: CASGGRLNYGYTF
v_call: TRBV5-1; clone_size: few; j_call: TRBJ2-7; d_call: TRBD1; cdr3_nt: TGCGCCAGCAGCTGGGACAGACGATCCTACGAGCAGTACTTC; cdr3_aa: CASSWDRRSYEQYF
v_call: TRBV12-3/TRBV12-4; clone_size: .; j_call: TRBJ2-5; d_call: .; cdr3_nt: TGTGCCAGCAGCCCACTCCACCTGGAGACCCAGTACTTC; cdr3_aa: CASSPLHLETQYF
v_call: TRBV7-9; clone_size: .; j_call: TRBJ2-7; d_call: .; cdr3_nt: TGTGCCAGCAGCCCTGGGGGCCTATCCTACGAGCAGTACTTC; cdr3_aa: CASSPGGLSYEQYF
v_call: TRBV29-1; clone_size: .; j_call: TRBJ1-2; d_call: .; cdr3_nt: TGCAGCGTTGGATCAGGAAACTATGGCTACACCTTC; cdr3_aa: CSVGSGNYGYTF
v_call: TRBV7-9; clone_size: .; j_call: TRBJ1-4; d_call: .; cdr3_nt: TGTGCCAGCAGCTCGTCGGGGGGTTCCAATGAAAAACTGTTTTTT; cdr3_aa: CASSSSGGSNEKLFF
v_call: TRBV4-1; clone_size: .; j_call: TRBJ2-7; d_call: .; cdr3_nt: TGCGCCAGCAGCCAAAGTACTGAGCAGTACTTC; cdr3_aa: CASSQSTEQYF
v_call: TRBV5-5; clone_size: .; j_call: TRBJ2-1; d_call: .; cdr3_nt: TGTGCCAGCAGCCTAACAGAGAGCTCCTACAATGAGCAGTTCTTC; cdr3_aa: CASSLTESSYNEQFF
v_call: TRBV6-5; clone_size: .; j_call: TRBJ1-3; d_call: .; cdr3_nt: TGTGCCAGCAGTTACTCGTGGTCTAGCTCTGGAAACACCATATATTTT; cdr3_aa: CASSYSWSSSGNTIYF
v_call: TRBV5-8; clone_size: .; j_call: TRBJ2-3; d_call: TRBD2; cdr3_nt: TGTGCCAGCACCCTTAGCGGGGCCGAGAGAGATACGCAGTATTTT; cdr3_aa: CASTLSGAERDTQYF
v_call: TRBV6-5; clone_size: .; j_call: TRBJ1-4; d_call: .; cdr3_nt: TGTGCCAGCACCGGTGGCCAACTGGGCGAAAAACTGTTTTTT; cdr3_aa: CASTGGQLGEKLFF
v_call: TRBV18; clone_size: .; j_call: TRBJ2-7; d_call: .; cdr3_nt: TGTGCCAGCTCACCCCCACGGACACACTCCTACGAGCAGTACTTC; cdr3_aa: CASSPPRTHSYEQYF
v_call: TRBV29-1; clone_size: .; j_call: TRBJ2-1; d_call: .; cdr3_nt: TGCAGCGGTACAGGGTACGAGGGGGAGGGCTACAATGAGCAGTTCTTC; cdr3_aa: CSGTGYEGEGYNEQFF
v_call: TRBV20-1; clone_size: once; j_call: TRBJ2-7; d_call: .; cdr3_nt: TGCAGTGCTAGTGGGCAGGGCGATTTCCACGAGCAGTACTTC; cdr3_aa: CSASGQGDFHEQYF
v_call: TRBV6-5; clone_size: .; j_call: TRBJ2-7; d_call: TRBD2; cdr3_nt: TGTGCCAGCAGTTACTCGACGGCGGGGGGCGAGGACGAGCAGTACTTC; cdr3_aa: CASSYSTAGGEDEQYF
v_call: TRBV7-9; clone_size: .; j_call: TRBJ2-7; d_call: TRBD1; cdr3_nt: TGTGCCAGCAGCTTTCAGGGACAGGGAATTTCCGAGCAGTACTTC; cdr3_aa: CASSFQGQGISEQYF
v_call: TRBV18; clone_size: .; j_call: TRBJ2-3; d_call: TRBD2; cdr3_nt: TGTGCCACCGCACTAGCGGCTAGTAGCACAGATACGCAGTATTTT; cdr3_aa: CATALAASSTDTQYF
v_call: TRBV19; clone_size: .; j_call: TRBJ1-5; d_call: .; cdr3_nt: TGTGCCACCTGCGACGGGAGTCTCGGCAATCAGCCCCAGCATTTT; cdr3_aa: CATCDGSLGNQPQHF
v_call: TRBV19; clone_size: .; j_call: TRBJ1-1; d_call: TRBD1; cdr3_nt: TGTGCCAGTAGTATGGGAGACAGGGTGAACACTGAAGCTTTCTTT; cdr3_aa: CASSMGDRVNTEAFF
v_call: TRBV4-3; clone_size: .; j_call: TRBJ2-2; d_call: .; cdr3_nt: TGCGCCAGCAGCCAAGATGGGCACACTACCGGGGAGCTGTTTTTT; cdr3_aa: CASSQDGHTTGELFF
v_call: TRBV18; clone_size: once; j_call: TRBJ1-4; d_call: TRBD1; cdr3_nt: TGTGCCAGCTCACCCGGACCGGGACAGGGGATCGCAACTAATGAAAAACTGTTTTTT; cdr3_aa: CASSPGPGQGIATNEKLFF
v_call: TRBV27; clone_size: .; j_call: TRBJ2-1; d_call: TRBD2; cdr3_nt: TGTGCCAGCAGTGTCCGAGGACTAGCGGCCAATGAGCAGTTCTTC; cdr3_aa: CASSVRGLAANEQFF
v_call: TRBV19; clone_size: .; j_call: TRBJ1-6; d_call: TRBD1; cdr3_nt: TGTGCCAGTAGTAGGGACAGTGATTCACCCCTCCACTTT; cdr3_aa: CASSRDSDSPLHF
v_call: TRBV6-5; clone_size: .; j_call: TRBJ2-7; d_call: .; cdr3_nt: TGTGCCAGCAGCTTGGGGCAGGGTAGCGGCTACGAGCAGTACTTC; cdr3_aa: CASSLGQGSGYEQYF
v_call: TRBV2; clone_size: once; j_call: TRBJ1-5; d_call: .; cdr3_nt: TGTGCCAGCAGCGTTGATCAGCCCCAGCATTTT; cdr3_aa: CASSVDQPQHF
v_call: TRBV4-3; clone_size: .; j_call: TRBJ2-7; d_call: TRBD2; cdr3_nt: TGCGCCAGCAGCCAAGAAACTAGCGGAGGCTACGAGCAGTACTTC; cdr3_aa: CASSQETSGGYEQYF
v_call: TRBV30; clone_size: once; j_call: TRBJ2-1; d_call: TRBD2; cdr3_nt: TGTGCTAGAGGCCAAAGTACTAGCGGGGGGGGTGGTGAGCAGTTCTTC; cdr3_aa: CARGQSTSGGGGEQFF
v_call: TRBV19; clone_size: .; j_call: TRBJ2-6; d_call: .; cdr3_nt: TGTGCCACCCGTCACCGGTCTGGGGCCAACGTCCTGACTTTC; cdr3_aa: CATRHRSGANVLTF
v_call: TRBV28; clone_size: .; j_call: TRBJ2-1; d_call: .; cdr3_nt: TGTGCCAGCAGCTCCAGCGCTAGCTCCTACAATGAGCAGTTCTTC; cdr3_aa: CASSSSASSYNEQFF
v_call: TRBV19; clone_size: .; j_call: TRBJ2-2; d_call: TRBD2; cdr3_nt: TGTGCCAGTAGTTCGGGACTAGGGCTAGCCGGGGAGCTGTTTTTT; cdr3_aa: CASSSGLGLAGELFF
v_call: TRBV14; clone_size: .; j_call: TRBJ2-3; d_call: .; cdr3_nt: TGTGCCAGCAGCCTCCTCGGAGGGGATACGCAGTATTTT; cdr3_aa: CASSLLGGDTQYF
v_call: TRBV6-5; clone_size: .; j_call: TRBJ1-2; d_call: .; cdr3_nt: TGTGCCAGCAGTTACCGGACAGAGATCTATGGCTACACCTTC; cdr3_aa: CASSYRTEIYGYTF
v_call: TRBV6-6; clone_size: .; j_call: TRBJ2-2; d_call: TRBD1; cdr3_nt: TGTGCCAGCAGTTTAGACAGGGATCCCGGGGAGCTGTTTTTT; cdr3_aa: CASSLDRDPGELFF
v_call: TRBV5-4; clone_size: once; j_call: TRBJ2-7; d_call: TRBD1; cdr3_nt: TGTGCCAGCAGCACGGGACAGGGGCGGAACGAGCAGTACTTC; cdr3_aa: CASSTGQGRNEQYF
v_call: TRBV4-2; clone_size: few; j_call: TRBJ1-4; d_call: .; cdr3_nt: TGTGCCAGCAACCAGGATGAGGGGGAGACGCTGTTTTTT; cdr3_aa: CASNQDEGETLFF
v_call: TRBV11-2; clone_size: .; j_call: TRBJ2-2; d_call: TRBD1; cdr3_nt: TGTGCCAGCAGCTTAACTATCGGGACAGGGGAGCCCGGGGAGCTGTTTTTT; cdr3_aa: CASSLTIGTGEPGELFF
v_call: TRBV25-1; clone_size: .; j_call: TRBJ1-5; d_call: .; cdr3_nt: TGTGCCAGCAGTGAAACAGATCAGCCCCAGCATTTT; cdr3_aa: CASSETDQPQHF
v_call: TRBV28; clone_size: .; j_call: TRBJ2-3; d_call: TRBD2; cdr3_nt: TGTGCCAGCAGTCTCCCTCGGCTAGCGGGAGGGCAGGGAGATACGCAGTATTTT; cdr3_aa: CASSLPRLAGGQGDTQYF
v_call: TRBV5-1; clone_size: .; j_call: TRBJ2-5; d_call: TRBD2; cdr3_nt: TGCGCCAGCAGCTTGGGCGGGGGGTCTCAAGAGACCCAGTACTTC; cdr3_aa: CASSLGGGSQETQYF
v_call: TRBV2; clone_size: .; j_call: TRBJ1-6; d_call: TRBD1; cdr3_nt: TGTGCCAGCACACTGGGACAGGGAAATTCACCCCTCCACTTT; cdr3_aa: CASTLGQGNSPLHF
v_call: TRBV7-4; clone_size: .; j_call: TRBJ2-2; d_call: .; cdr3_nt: TGTGCCAGCAGCTCACAGGGAAACACCGGGGAGCTGTTTTTT; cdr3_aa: CASSSQGNTGELFF